This is a list of T cell receptor beta chains from one sample in a study of shared clonotypes between healthy human individuals. Only in-frame clones appear in the TCRdb table, and some are missing; sequencing was by immunoSEQ multiplex PCR. The sample consists of millions of clones, 85% to 95% of them appearing once. Sequencing was done on a sample of naive CD4+ T cells sorted from blood. The receptors come from a man between 18 and 29 years old in good health. CDR3s include the opening cysteine and the closing phenylalanine or tryptophan. D genes are given only for firm matches.

j_call,d_call,v_call,cdr3_aa
TRBJ2-5,NA,TRBV7-3,CASSLMPVQETQYF
TRBJ1-4,NA,TRBV7-9,CASSLLVDPINEKLFF
TRBJ1-6,TRBD1,TRBV5-6,CASSERRGPNSPLHF
TRBJ1-1,NA,TRBV7-2,CASSPHDGNTEAFF
TRBJ2-1,TRBD2,TRBV6-1,CASTPGRSYNEQFF
TRBJ1-4,NA,TRBV6-1,CASQDEKLFF
TRBJ2-7,NA,TRBV7-2,CASSLISPEQYF
TRBJ1-4,NA,TRBV19,CASREAGSYEKLFF
TRBJ1-5,TRBD1,TRBV2,CASSEQDRYSYSNQPQHF
TRBJ2-1,NA,TRBV14,CASSHGRGEQFF